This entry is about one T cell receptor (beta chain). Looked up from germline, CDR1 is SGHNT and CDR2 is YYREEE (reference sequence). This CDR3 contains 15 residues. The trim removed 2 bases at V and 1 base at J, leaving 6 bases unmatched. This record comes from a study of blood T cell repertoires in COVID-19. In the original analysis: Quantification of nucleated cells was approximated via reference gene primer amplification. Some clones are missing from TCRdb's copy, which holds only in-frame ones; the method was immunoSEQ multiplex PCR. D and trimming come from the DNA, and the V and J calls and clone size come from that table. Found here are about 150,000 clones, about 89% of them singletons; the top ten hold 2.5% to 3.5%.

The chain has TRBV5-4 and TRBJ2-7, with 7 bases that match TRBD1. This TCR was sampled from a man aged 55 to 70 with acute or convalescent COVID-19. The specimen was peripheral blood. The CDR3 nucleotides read TGTGCCAGCAGCTTACCGGGACAGCTATCCTACGAGCAGTACTTC. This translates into CASSLPGQLSYEQYF.